A single sample is the source of the 7 T cell receptor beta chains below, sequenced in a study of sequential checkpoint blockade in melanoma. Stated treatment: randomized to nivolumab then ipilimumab (arm A) or the reverse (arm B). Only in-frame clones appear in the TCRdb table, and some are missing; sequencing was by immunoSEQ multiplex PCR. The repertoire holds under 25,000 clones, with 75% to 85% as singletons. The source material was CD8+ T cells sorted from blood (inferred from file names), sampled from a patient given nivolumab and ipilimumab in sequence. The source is a human donor with melanoma.

The table lists this clone with a few counts. The chain couples TRBV10-3 to TRBJ2-7; 10 bases fit TRBD2. This CDR3 is built from 14 residues. Germline CDR1 reads ENHRY; CDR2 reads SYGVKD. V lost 4 bases to trimming and J lost 4 bases; unmatched junction nucleotides: 4. Here the CDR3 DNA reads TGTGCCATCAGTGGCGCTAGCGGGAGTTACGAGCAGTACTTC. Its protein product is CAISGASGSYEQYF.

The chain combines TRBV6-5 with TRBJ2-7; D unresolved. Germline CDR1 reads MNHEY; CDR2 reads SVGAGI. This CDR3 is 12 amino acids long. Trimming took off 6 bases at V and 6 bases at J, with 12 bases between the two ends. The CDR3: CASSPQGAEQYF. The CDR3 DNA follows: TGTGCCAGCAGCCCCCAAGGAGCCGAGCAGTACTTC.

This sequence joins TRBV6-6 and TRBJ1-4; the D is unclear. This CDR3 has 14 amino acids. Germline V gene data show CDR1 as MNHNY and CDR2 as SVGAGI (reference sequence). Trimming cost V 6 bases and J 0 bases, with 8 bases left between them. The CDR3: CASRTEATNEKLFF. The CDR3, as DNA: TGTGCCAGCAGAACAGAAGCAACTAATGAAAAACTGTTTTTT.

CDR3 in DNA: TGTGCCAGCAGCCCAACCGGGACAGTTAGCAATCAGCCCCAGCATTTT. Translated, it gives CASSPTGTVSNQPQHF. This rearrangement joins TRBV21-1 to TRBJ1-5; TRBD1, the table's D call, lacks a check against the DNA. TRBV21-1 is given as a pseudogene. This CDR3 has 16 residues.

This clone occurred a few times. The chain recombines TRBV7-9 with TRBJ2-7, with TRBD1 as a possible D gene (5 bases). Germline CDR1 reads SEHNR; CDR2 reads FQNEAQ (reference sequence). V was trimmed by 9 bases and J by 3 bases, leaving 18 bases between them. The CDR3 runs to 14 residues. The CDR3 reads CASSTAQGLYEQYF. In DNA form, the CDR3 reads TGTGCCAGTAGCACCGCGCAGGGCCTCTACGAGCAGTACTTC.

The rearrangement uses TRBV2 and TRBJ1-2, with D possibly TRBD1 on 6 matching bases. V lost 8 bases and J lost 1, with 11 bases in between. From germline, CDR1 is SNHLY and CDR2 FYNNEI. The CDR3 contains 13 residues. This chain's CDR3 is CASQDRGNYGYTF. CDR3 nucleotide sequence: TGTGCCAGCCAGGACAGAGGTAACTATGGCTACACCTTC. Complete variable domain (other parts from reference TRBV2 and TRBJ1-2): EPEVTQTPSHQVTQMGQEVILRCVPISNHLYFYWYRQILGQKVEFLVSFYNNEISEKSEIFDDQFSVERPDGSNFTLKIRSTKLEDSAMYFCASQDRGNYGYTFGSGTRLTVV.

The chain uses TRBV28 and TRBJ1-5, with D possibly being TRBD1 (5 bases). The length of the CDR3 is 18 residues. V shed 2 bases and J shed 2 bases, with 19 bases lying between them. The V gene's germline CDR1 is MDHEN and CDR2 SYDVKM. As DNA, the CDR3 is TGTGCCAGCAGTTTAGGCTGGCTTATTACGGGGGGCAATCAGCCCCAGCATTTT. It encodes CASSLGWLITGGNQPQHF.